The next 32 T cell receptor beta chains were all read from a single sample in a study of T-cell reconstitution after alpha-beta-depleted transplantation in children. Preparation of the TCRbeta library involved a method that used unique molecular identifiers. One entry per CDR3 protein results from TCRdb running MiXCR on the PCR reads. The repertoire holds 500,000 to 650,000 distinct CDR3 sequences, with under 15% as singletons. The specimen was PBMCs, mostly from graft donor cells, collected 360 days after TCRalphabeta/CD19-depleted stem cell transplant. The receptors stem from a male patient aged 10 to 17 who had a stem cell transplant for acute myeloid leukemia, so the T cells may come from the graft donor.

This clonotype was recorded a few times. The chain couples TRBV20-1 to TRBJ2-5; 12 bases map to TRBD2. The germline CDR1 and CDR2 sequences are DFQATT and SNEGSKA (reference sequence). The CDR3 has 16 amino acids. V dropped 6 bases and J dropped 4; count of bases not matched to a gene: 12. This chain's CDR3 is CSANPLAGGGGETQYF. The CDR3 DNA reads as TGCAGTGCCAATCCCCTAGCGGGAGGGGGGGGAGAGACCCAGTACTTC.

The CDR3 DNA sequence: TGCAGTGGGAGGGGTGACGATGGCTACACCTTC. Translation gives CSGRGDDGYTF. V usage is TRBV20-1 and J usage is TRBJ1-2; D is possibly TRBD1 (5 bases). With 7 bases removed from V and 6 bases from J, the gap between germline ends came to 12 bases. Per germline, CDR1 DFQATT and CDR2 SNEGSKA (reference sequence). The CDR3 has 11 amino acids.

The chain carries TRBV5-1 and TRBJ2-1; 8 bases map to TRBD2. Germline V gene lookup returns CDR1 SGHRS and CDR2 YFSETQ. V shed 6 bases and J 4 bases; nucleotides not matched to a gene: 6. This CDR3 contains 14 residues. The CDR3 loop reads CASTDQRGYNEQFF. CDR3 coding DNA: TGCGCCAGCACGGACCAGCGGGGGTACAATGAGCAGTTCTTC.

This clonotype was picked up many times. The chain carries TRBV29-1 and TRBJ2-7; D is possibly TRBD1 or TRBD2 (5 bases each). The CDR3 spans 12 residues. CDR1 and CDR2 from the germline V gene are SQVTM and ANQGSEA. V dropped 6 bases and J dropped 4 bases, with 13 bases sitting between them. The DNA for the CDR3 is TGCAGCGTCACCCGAGGGGCTTACGAGCAGTACTTC. Its protein is CSVTRGAYEQYF.

As to this clonotype: At one end the junction does not follow the germline gene, possibly because of a read error. The J gene is TRBJ2-1, the V gene TRBV7-8, with D unclear. The CDR3 is made up of 12 amino acids. Per germline, CDR1 SGHVS and CDR2 FQNEAQ. CDR3 sequence reads: CASSGYSETVLF. The CDR3 region has the DNA TGTGCCAGCAGCGGGTACAGCGAAACGGTGCTCTTC.

This clonotype was counted a few times. The chain uses TRBV3-1 and TRBJ2-7; D is perhaps TRBD1 or TRBD2 (5 bases each). Trimming removed 6 bases at V and 6 bases at J, with 18 bases between. The CDR3 runs 14 residues. The V gene's germline CDR1 is LGHDT and CDR2 YNNKEL (reference sequence). The CDR3 DNA follows: TGTGCCAGCAGTAAAGACACGGGGCCCCGCGAGCAGTACTTC. The encoded protein is CASSKDTGPREQYF.

This clonotype was detected a few times. The V gene is TRBV9, the J gene TRBJ1-2; weak D call: TRBD1 (5 bases). The CDR3 loop spans 16 amino acids. The germline V gene encodes CDR1 SGDLS and CDR2 YYNGEE. The V end lost 0 bases, the J end lost 8 bases, and 20 bases lay between the germline ends. The CDR3 nucleotides are TGTGCCAGCAGCGTAGCAAGCAGGGCCTGGTCTGGGGGCTACACCTTC. It specifies CASSVASRAWSGGYTF.

The chain links TRBV20-1 to TRBJ2-2; TRBD2 matches at 13 bases. The V segment lost 0 bases and the J segment 3 bases; nucleotides outside the gene matches: 7. The germline V gene has CDR1 DFQATT and CDR2 SNEGSKA (reference sequence). This CDR3 region has 18 residues. CDR3 DNA: TGCAGTGCTAGAGATCCCACTAGCGGGAGGGCCGACACCGGGGAGCTGTTTTTT. Its protein product is CSARDPTSGRADTGELFF.

Here the CDR3 reads CASTLAGTDTQYF. CDR3 bases: TGCGCCAGCACCCTAGCGGGAACAGATACGCAGTATTTT. This chain joins TRBV4-3 and TRBJ2-3, with 9 bases aligning to TRBD2. The CDR3 consists of 13 residues. V was pared by 7 bases and J by 3 bases, with 2 bases of the junction left unmatched. Germline values: CDR1 LGHNA, CDR2 YSLEER.

The rearrangement joins TRBV27 to TRBJ2-1; no clear D gene. Germline V lookup: CDR1 MNHEY, CDR2 SMNVEV (reference sequence). The CDR3 runs 14 residues. Between the trimmed V and J ends, which lost 4 bases and 5 bases, there was a span of 12 bases. CDR3 protein: CASSYRTENNEQFF. As DNA, the CDR3 is TGTGCCAGCAGTTATCGGACGGAGAACAATGAGCAGTTCTTC.

The V gene is TRBV7-2, the J gene TRBJ2-5; TRBD1 or TRBD2 may be the D gene (5 bases each). The germline CDR1 and CDR2 sequences are SGHTA and FQGNSA. This CDR3 is built from 13 residues. V was pared by 5 bases and J by 7 bases, with 14 bases between. The CDR3 sequence is CASSPRDRRTQYF. The CDR3 bases are TGTGCCAGCAGCCCTCGGGACCGCCGGACCCAGTACTTC.

A note on this clonotype: One end of the junction does not line up with germline, which may come from a read error. CDR3 region: CSASSEGLDEQYF. CDR3 bases: TGCAGTGCTAGTTCGGAGGGCCTGGACGAGCAGTATTTC. J is TRBJ2-7 and V is TRBV20-1; weak D call: TRBD2 (6 bases). Germline CDR1 is DFQATT and CDR2 is SNEGSKA (reference sequence). This CDR3 has 13 amino acids.

The rearrangement joins TRBV12-3 or TRBV12-4 to TRBJ2-7; D might be TRBD2 (6 bases). The CDR3 totals 15 residues. V was clipped by 3 bases and J by 5 bases, with 17 bases between them. DNA for the CDR3: TGTGCCAGCAGTTTTCGGACGGGACTCGTCGACGAGCAGTACTTC. It translates to CASSFRTGLVDEQYF.

This clonotype has ten or more counts. DNA for the CDR3: TGTGCCAGCTCACCCGGCCCCCCGGGCCAGAGCTCCTACGAGCAGTACTTC. It codes for CASSPGPPGQSSYEQYF. This chain connects TRBV18 to TRBJ2-7; unclear D gene. Between the trimmed V and J ends, which lost 3 bases and 0 bases, there was a span of 18 bases. Germline CDR1 and CDR2: KGHSH and LQKENI. The CDR3 has 17 amino acids. Combining the CDR3 with reference TRBV18 and TRBJ2-7 gives the whole variable domain NAGVMQNPRHLVRRRGQEARLRCSPMKGHSHVYWYRQLPEEGLKFMVYLQKENIIDESGMPKERFSAEFPKEGPSILRIQQVVRGDSAAYFCASSPGPPGQSSYEQYFGPGTRLTVT.

This clonotype was counted only a few times. V is TRBV2 and J is TRBJ1-1, with D possibly being TRBD1 (5 bases). Germline assignment: CDR1 SNHLY and CDR2 FYNNEI. The CDR3 has 13 residues. V was cut by 6 bases and J by 7 bases, with 15 bases left in between. The CDR3 protein is CASRSDSANEAFF. CDR3 sequence (DNA): TGTGCCAGCAGATCCGACAGCGCCAATGAAGCTTTCTTT.

The chain links TRBV28 to TRBJ2-7, with a possible D match to TRBD1 (6 bases). Trimming pared 2 bases from V and 0 bases from J, leaving 14 bases between. CDR1 MDHEN and CDR2 SYDVKM come from the germline V gene. The CDR3 loop spans 16 amino acids. The CDR3 DNA reads TGTGCCAGCAGTTTAGAGACAGGTCCTAGCTCCTACGAGCAGTACTTC. Its translation is CASSLETGPSSYEQYF. The entire variable domain, with the rest obtained from reference TRBV28 and TRBJ2-7, is as follows: DVKVTQSSRYLVKRTGEKVFLECVQDMDHENMFWYRQDPGLGLRLIYFSYDVKMKEKGDIPEGYSVSREKKERFSLILESASTNQTSMYLCASSLETGPSSYEQYFGPGTRLTVT.

This chain connects TRBV20-1 to TRBJ2-7; possible D gene TRBD1, 5 bases. The CDR3 has 14 residues. Germline-derived CDR1 and CDR2 are DFQATT and SNEGSKA (reference sequence). Trimming removed 0 bases at V and 2 bases at J, with 11 bases between. The CDR3 nucleotides read TGCAGTGCTAGAGATTATGGGGCGGCCTACGAGCAGTACTTC. It yields the protein CSARDYGAAYEQYF.

V is TRBV4-3 and J is TRBJ2-1, with D possibly TRBD1 on 7 matching bases. V was trimmed by 4 bases and J by 5 bases, leaving 27 bases between them. Germline CDR1 and CDR2: LGHNA and YSLEER. CDR3 length equals 19 residues. CDR3 DNA sequence: TGCGCCAGCAGCCTCCTCGCGACAGGGAGACGGGAGAGTAACAATGAGCAGTTCTTC. Amino acids: CASSLLATGRRESNNEQFF.

This clonotype came up many times. J is TRBJ2-6 and V is TRBV6-4; 8 nucleotides line up with TRBD1. CDR1 MRHNA and CDR2 SNTAGT come from the germline V gene. The CDR3 contains 17 residues. The J segment lost 3 bases and the V segment lost 5 bases, leaving 9 bases of the junction unmatched. For the CDR3, the DNA is TGTGCCAGCAGTCGACAGGGGTCAGACTTTGGGGCCAACGTCCTGACTTTC. It encodes CASSRQGSDFGANVLTF.

There are many counts of this clonotype. DNA of the CDR3: TGTGCCAGCAGCCCTCATACGCCGGCCTTGACAGGGAAGGGTACCGGGGAGCTGTTTTTT. It is translated as CASSPHTPALTGKGTGELFF. This chain uses TRBV28 with TRBJ2-2, with 7 bases fitting TRBD1. Germline V gives CDR1 MDHEN, CDR2 SYDVKM. This CDR3 has 20 residues. The V gene end was trimmed by 6 bases and the J gene end by 5 bases; junction bases not matched to a gene: 24.

This clonotype was counted many times. This chain links TRBV29-1 with TRBJ2-7; D may be TRBD2 (5 bases). The V gene's germline CDR1 is SQVTM and CDR2 ANQGSEA. The CDR3 contains 13 residues. The germline V and J ends were trimmed by 4 bases and 4 bases, with 14 bases remaining between them. CDR3 loop: CSVGHTGIYEQYF. The CDR3 coding sequence is TGCAGCGTTGGTCATACGGGGATTTACGAGCAGTACTTC.

This clonotype has a count of ten or more. This rearrangement joins TRBV7-9 to TRBJ2-5, with TRBD2 matching 14 bases. The CDR3 length is 16 residues. CDR1 and CDR2 from the germline V gene are SEHNR and FQNEAQ (reference sequence). V lost 5 bases, J lost 4 bases, and 6 bases stayed unmatched. The CDR3 nucleotides read TGTGCCAGCAGCCCGTACGGGACTAGCGGGAGAGAGACCCAGTACTTC. Its protein product is CASSPYGTSGRETQYF. The variable domain in full, completed from reference TRBV7-9 and TRBJ2-5, reads DTGVSQNPRHKITKRGQNVTFRCDPISEHNRLYWYRQTLGQGPEFLTYFQNEAQLEKSRLLSDRFSAERPKGSFSTLEIQRTEQGDSAMYLCASSPYGTSGRETQYFGPGTRLLVL.

In DNA form, the CDR3 reads TGTGCCAGCAGTTTATCTAGATGGAGCTCCTACGAGCAGTACTTC. It yields the protein CASSLSRWSSYEQYF. This chain links TRBV6-2 or TRBV6-3 with TRBJ2-7; no firm D call. Germline CDR1 reads MNHEY; CDR2 reads SVGEGT. Deletions cut 4 bases from V and 0 bases from J, with 13 bases between. The CDR3 spans 15 residues.

The table lists this clonotype with a few counts. The gene calls are TRBV29-1 and TRBJ1-1; D is perhaps TRBD1 (5 bases). This CDR3 comprises 11 residues. Germline lookup yields CDR1 SQVTM and CDR2 ANQGSEA. Trimming shortened V by 4 bases and J by 10 bases, and 13 bases separated the two germline ends. This CDR3 is CSVVGQRGAFF. DNA of the CDR3: TGCAGCGTTGTAGGCCAGAGGGGAGCTTTCTTT.

The CDR3 loop is CASSLTGGSRQETQYF. As DNA, the CDR3 is TGTGCCAGCAGCTTAACCGGCGGAAGCCGCCAAGAGACCCAGTACTTC. The chain carries TRBV7-3 and TRBJ2-5; the D is unclear. The V end was cut by 0 bases, the J end by 1 base, with 12 bases between. CDR1 and CDR2 (germline): SGHTA, FQGTGA. This CDR3 has 16 amino acids.

The genes are TRBV29-1 and TRBJ2-1; 8 bases are a match to TRBD2. The V gene end was trimmed by 4 bases and the J gene end by 7 bases; junction bases not matched to a gene: 18. Germline V gene data show CDR1 as SQVTM and CDR2 as ANQGSEA. This CDR3 has 17 amino acids. In nucleotides, the CDR3 is TGCAGCGTTGGGGCGACTAGCGAGACGAGCACGGGGAATGAGCAGTTCTTC. As protein: CSVGATSETSTGNEQFF.

The chain has TRBV7-2 and TRBJ2-7, with 7 positions matching TRBD2. CDR3 length: 17 amino acids. Germline V lookup: CDR1 SGHTA, CDR2 FQGNSA. V dropped 3 bases and J dropped 3; count of bases not matched to a gene: 14. The CDR3 DNA is TGTGCCAGCAGCTTGGGGTTGGCACAGCGGGAAATCTACGAGCAGTACTTC. It codes for CASSLGLAQREIYEQYF.

The table lists this clonotype with many counts. The chain links TRBV29-1 to TRBJ2-1, with TRBD2 identical over 7 bases. V lost 7 bases, J lost 3 bases, and 9 bases stayed unmatched. This CDR3 is built from 14 residues. CDR1 and CDR2 (germline): SQVTM, ANQGSEA. DNA of the CDR3: TGCAGCGCGCGTGCGGGGGAAGGCTACAATGAGCAGTTCTTC. Its protein is CSARAGEGYNEQFF.

There are a few counts of this clonotype. The rearrangement joins TRBV12-3 or TRBV12-4 to TRBJ2-3; TRBD1 matches at 9 bases. The length of the CDR3 is 14 residues. J was trimmed by 5 bases and V by 5 bases; bases with no gene match: 5. Here the CDR3 reads CASSKQGAVDTQYF. The CDR3 DNA is TGTGCCAGCAGTAAACAGGGGGCTGTAGATACGCAGTATTTT.

The V call is TRBV18, the J call TRBJ2-7; a weak D match, TRBD2 (6 bases). This CDR3 region has 16 residues. V was cut by 4 bases and J by 3 bases, with 19 bases left in between. Germline assignment: CDR1 KGHSH and CDR2 LQKENI. CDR3 protein: CASSREAGLRLYEQYF. The CDR3 region has the DNA TGTGCCAGCTCACGAGAGGCGGGATTGAGGCTCTACGAGCAGTACTTC.

This clonotype was seen only a few times. The rearrangement uses TRBV4-3 and TRBJ1-5, with D uncertain. V shed 0 bases and J shed 4 bases, with 7 bases lying between them. In germline, CDR1 is LGHNA, CDR2 YSLEER. This CDR3 is built from 14 residues. CDR3 DNA sequence: TGCGCCAGCAGCCAAGAGGCTCGGAATCAGCCCCAGCATTTT. It specifies CASSQEARNQPQHF.

The chain has TRBV6-4 and TRBJ2-3; 11 nucleotides align to TRBD2. Germline V CDR1 and CDR2: MRHNA, SNTAGT. V dropped 1 base and J dropped 6; count of bases not matched to a gene: 6. The CDR3 consists of 16 residues. CDR3 in DNA: TGTGCCAGCAGTGACTTCGCGGCTAGCGGGAGGGATACGCAGTATTTT. It specifies CASSDFAASGRDTQYF.